This TCR beta chain was profiled in a study of blood T cell repertoires in COVID-19. Study summary: Italy, Spain and the United States were the sources of the convalescent and acute COVID-19 samples. The cDNA or gDNA used as material had been derived from T cells, B-cell-depleted T cells, or PBMCs.

Some clones are missing from TCRdb's copy, which holds only in-frame ones; the method was immunoSEQ multiplex PCR. The data contain some 190,000 clones, approximately 85% of them singletons. Trimming shortened V by 1 base and J by 6 bases, and 15 bases separated the two germline ends. The CDR3 covers 15 residues. Germline CDR1 is LGHDT and CDR2 is YNNKEL (reference sequence). The source of this sequence is a woman aged 60-75 years with acute or convalescent COVID-19. Sequencing input: peripheral blood. This sequence joins TRBV3-1 (or the pseudogene TRBV3-2) and TRBJ1-2, with no clear D. The CDR3 is CASSQVSGFSDGYTF. Written as DNA, the CDR3 is TGTGCCAGCAGCCAAGTATCGGGGTTTAGCGATGGCTACACCTTC.